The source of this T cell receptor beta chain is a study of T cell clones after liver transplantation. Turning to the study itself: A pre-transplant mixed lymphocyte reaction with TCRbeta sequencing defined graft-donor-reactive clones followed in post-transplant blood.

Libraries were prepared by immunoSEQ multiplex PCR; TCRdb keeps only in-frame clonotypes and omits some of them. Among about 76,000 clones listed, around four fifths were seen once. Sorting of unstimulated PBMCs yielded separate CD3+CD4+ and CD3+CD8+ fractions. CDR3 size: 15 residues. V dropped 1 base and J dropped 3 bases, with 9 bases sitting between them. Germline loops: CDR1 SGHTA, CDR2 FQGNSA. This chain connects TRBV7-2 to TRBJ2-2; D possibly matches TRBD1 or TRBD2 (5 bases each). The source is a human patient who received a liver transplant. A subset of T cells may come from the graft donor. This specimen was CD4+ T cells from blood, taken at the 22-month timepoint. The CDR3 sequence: CASSLGGLDTGELFF. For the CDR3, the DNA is TGTGCCAGCAGCTTAGGGGGGTTGGACACCGGGGAGCTGTTTTTT.